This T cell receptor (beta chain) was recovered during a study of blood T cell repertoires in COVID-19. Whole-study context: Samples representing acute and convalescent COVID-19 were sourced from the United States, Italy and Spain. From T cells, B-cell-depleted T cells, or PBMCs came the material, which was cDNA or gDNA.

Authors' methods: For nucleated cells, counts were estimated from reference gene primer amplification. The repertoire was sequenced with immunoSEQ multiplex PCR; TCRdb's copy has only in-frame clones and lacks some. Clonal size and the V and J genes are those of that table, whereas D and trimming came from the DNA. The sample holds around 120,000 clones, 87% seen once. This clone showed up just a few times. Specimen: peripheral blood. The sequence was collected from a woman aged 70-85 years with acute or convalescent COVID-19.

The CDR3 spells CASRAQGFGNQPQHF. CDR3 coding DNA: TGTGCCAGCAGGGCGCAGGGATTTGGCAATCAGCCCCAGCATTTT. The V gene is TRBV5-5, the J gene TRBJ1-5; D is possibly TRBD1 (5 bases). CDR1 and CDR2 from the germline V gene are SGHKS and YYEKEE (reference sequence). V shed 5 bases and J shed 2 bases, with 14 bases lying between them. The CDR3 totals 15 residues.